Listed here are 9 T cell receptor beta chains from one sample, sequenced in a study of blood T cell repertoires in COVID-19. The table came from immunoSEQ multiplex PCR; TCRdb's copy has only in-frame clones and leaves some out. The sample records almost 70,000 clones, 88% being singletons. Sequenced sample: peripheral blood. The receptors derive from a woman aged 65 to 85 with acute or convalescent COVID-19.

V is TRBV29-1 and J is TRBJ1-1, with D possibly TRBD1 on 6 matching bases. CDR3 length equals 13 residues. V lost 4 bases and J lost 5, with 14 bases in between. Germline CDR1 reads SQVTM; CDR2 reads ANQGSEA. The CDR3 protein is CSVGWTAVTEAFF. CDR3 sequence (DNA): TGCAGCGTTGGGTGGACAGCCGTGACTGAAGCTTTCTTT. The full variable domain, rest sourced from reference TRBV29-1 and TRBJ1-1, is SAVISQKPSRDICQRGTSLTIQCQVDSQVTMMFWYRQQPGQSLTLIATANQGSEATYESGFVIDKFPISRPNLTFSTLTVSNMSPEDSSIYLCSVGWTAVTEAFFGQGTRLTVV.

The chain links TRBV10-3 to TRBJ2-7; D possibly corresponds to TRBD1 (5 bases). There are 12 residues in the CDR3. Trimming pared 6 bases from V and 6 bases from J, leaving 12 bases between. The germline gives CDR1 ENHRY, CDR2 SYGVKD. This CDR3 is CAISLDKGEQYF. CDR3 sequence (DNA): TGTGCCATCAGCCTGGACAAGGGCGAGCAGTACTTC.

The rearrangement uses TRBV28 and TRBJ2-3, with TRBD1 identical over 7 bases. V was clipped by 7 bases and J by 0 bases; unmatched bases: 7. The germline V gene has CDR1 MDHEN and CDR2 SYDVKM. This CDR3 spans 15 amino acids. The CDR3 sequence is CASTPGQASTDTQYF. CDR3 coding DNA: TGTGCCAGCACCCCCGGACAGGCCAGCACAGATACGCAGTATTTT.

This clone was seen once. CDR3 sequence reads: CASSPLAGGVVGTDTQYF. In nucleotides, the CDR3 is TGTGCCTCAAGTCCCCTAGCGGGAGGAGTTGTGGGCACAGATACGCAGTATTTT. The gene calls are TRBV10-3 and TRBJ2-3, with TRBD2 matching 11 bases. V lost 11 bases and J lost 1; bases outside the gene matches: 17. The CDR3 consists of 18 residues. CDR1 and CDR2 (germline): ENHRY, SYGVKD.

This chain uses TRBV6-5 with TRBJ1-5; tentative D call: TRBD1 (5 bases). The CDR3 runs to 14 residues. Germline values: CDR1 MNHEY, CDR2 SVGAGI. The V and J ends lost 6 bases and 3 bases respectively, with 12 bases between them. The CDR3 DNA sequence: TGTGCCAGCAGGGGTTCGGGGGACAATCAGCCCCAGCATTTT. Translation gives CASRGSGDNQPQHF.

This chain connects TRBV5-1 to TRBJ2-5, with TRBD1 matching 7 bases. V lost 4 bases, J lost 5 bases, and 14 bases stayed unmatched. This CDR3 has 16 residues. Germline assignment: CDR1 SGHRS and CDR2 YFSETQ. The CDR3 DNA reads as TGCGCCAGCAGCGGCCAATTAACAGGGGTCCAGGAGACCCAGTACTTC. Its protein is CASSGQLTGVQETQYF.

V usage is TRBV27 and J usage is TRBJ2-6; TRBD2 agrees at 9 bases. Germline values: CDR1 MNHEY, CDR2 SMNVEV (reference sequence). The junction had 11 bases not matched to a gene; V was cut back by 8 bases and J by 0 bases. CDR3 length: 18 residues. CDR3 bases: TGTGCCAGCTCACGGGTGGGAGCGGGAGGCTCTGGGGCCAACGTCCTGACTTTC. Its translation: CASSRVGAGGSGANVLTF.

The chain employs TRBV7-9 and TRBJ1-5; D is unresolved. With 5 bases removed from V and 1 base from J, the gap between germline ends came to 9 bases. In germline, CDR1 is SEHNR, CDR2 FQNEAQ (reference sequence). The CDR3 covers 14 residues. CDR3: CASSPPISNQPQHF. DNA of the CDR3: TGTGCCAGCAGCCCCCCTATAAGCAATCAGCCCCAGCATTTT.

This chain uses TRBV5-1 with TRBJ2-1; D not certain. The CDR3 sequence is 15 residues long. Germline loops: CDR1 SGHRS, CDR2 YFSETQ. Trimming pared 4 bases from V and 0 bases from J, leaving 11 bases between. CDR3 nucleotides: TGCGCCAGCAGCACACAGTCGAGCTCCTACAATGAGCAGTTCTTC. Translated: CASSTQSSSYNEQFF.